This TCR beta chain came from a study of identical twins. General observations from the study: Out-of-frame alpha sequences common to twins exhibited an excess of low generation probability. Partial confounding of zero-insertion analyses by invariant MAIT and iNKT cells was possible. Surplus twin overlap in beta out-of-frame sequences was less pronounced.

Concerning this clonotype itself: Its antigen is undetermined.

Carrying unique molecular identifiers, the cDNA also gained a universal primer site through template switching. One entry per CDR3 protein, called by TCRdb with MiXCR from the 5' RACE reads. The sample records 400,000 to 500,000 distinct CDR3 sequences, around 18% being singletons. Sequenced: naive T cells sorted from blood. This clonotype was obtained from a man aged 50 or older in good health.

Written as DNA, the CDR3 is TGTGCCAGCAGTCACGCCCCGGGACAGGGTTCAACCTACGAGCAGTACTTC. It is translated as CASSHAPGQGSTYEQYF. J is TRBJ2-7 and V is TRBV12-3 or TRBV12-4; 9 nucleotides match TRBD1. The CDR3 consists of 17 residues. Germline trimming cut 5 bases from V and 2 bases from J; bases unmatched to any gene: 13.